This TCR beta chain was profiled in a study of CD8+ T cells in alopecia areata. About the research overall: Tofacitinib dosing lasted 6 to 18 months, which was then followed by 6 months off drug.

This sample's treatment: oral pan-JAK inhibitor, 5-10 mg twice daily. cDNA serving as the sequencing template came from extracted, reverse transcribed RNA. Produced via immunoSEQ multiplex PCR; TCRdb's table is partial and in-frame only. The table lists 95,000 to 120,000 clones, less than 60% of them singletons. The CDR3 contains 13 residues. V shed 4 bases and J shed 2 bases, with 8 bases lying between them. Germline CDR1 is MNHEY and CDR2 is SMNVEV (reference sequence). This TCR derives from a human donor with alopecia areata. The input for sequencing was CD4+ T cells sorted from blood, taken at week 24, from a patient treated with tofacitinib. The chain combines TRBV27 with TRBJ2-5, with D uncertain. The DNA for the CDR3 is TGTGCCAGCAGTTCGGGCAGGCAAGAGACCCAGTACTTC. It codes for CASSSGRQETQYF.